This section outlines one T cell receptor beta chain sequence together with its context. This clonotype occurred many times. The target of this receptor is not known. Base-call qualities are not available, and no considerably larger clone is one nucleotide away. These data originate in a study of Graves' ophthalmopathy and Graves' hyperthyroidism (dated 2018 in TCRdb). Regarding the research as a whole: Peripheral blood samples were taken at the time of initial diagnosis, before any treatment was given. The study used signatures of the TCR beta repertoire to tell Graves' ophthalmopathy apart from Graves' hyperthyroidism and to predict which patients would progress to ophthalmopathy. Following sampling, methimazole starting at 30 mg daily was administered to hyperthyroidism patients, and high-dose intravenous methylprednisolone was administered to ophthalmopathy patients. In total, 135 blood samples were TCR-sequenced: approximately 42 ophthalmopathy, roughly 77 hyperthyroidism and approximately 17 hyperthyroidism-to-ophthalmopathy patients. T-cell repertoires of thyroid tissue and blood were compared in several hyperthyroidism patients. An independent validation cohort comprised roughly 20 hyperthyroidism patients and 15 to 17 patients who later progressed from hyperthyroidism to ophthalmopathy. To explore V-J signatures distinguishing ophthalmopathy from hyperthyroidism, a discovery set of 100 patients (43 ophthalmopathy, roughly 55 stable hyperthyroidism) was enrolled. The roughly 90 discovery patients were divided at random into training and test sets in a 7:3 ratio. The study at large found these results: In validation, the model predicted ophthalmopathy progression with roughly 68% sensitivity and roughly 72% specificity; roughly 12 predicted patients were CT-confirmed with GO in a median of approximately 6.2 months. In cross-validation, the 13-signature model distinguished ophthalmopathy from stable hyperthyroidism with approximately 88% sensitivity and around 82% specificity, and in the test set the corresponding values were approximately 80% and 75%. Most of the expanded thyroid clonotypes with a frequency above 0.001 were also detected in blood, and it was suggested that the thyroid immune response may be reflected by blood repertoires. Sample size was not predetermined statistically, and investigators were not blinded to group allocation.

TCR beta CDR3 regions were amplified from RNA transcripts for repertoire sequencing. The first round of RT-PCR was done with HTBI primers and the Qiagen OneStep RT-PCR kit, and was followed by a second round of multiplex PCR, then size selection and purification. Sequencing of the libraries was carried out on an Illumina HiSeq2000 in paired-end mode with 100 bp reads. The study's own analysis went as follows. SOAPnuke was used to process the reads, throwing out any read that had adapters, had uncalled bases, had a mean Phred below 15, or lacked an exact constant-primer or identifier match. High-quality paired reads were merged with COPE v1.2.5. Unique nucleotide sequences were defined as clonotypes and aligned to IMGT TRB V, D and J references using MiTCR v1.1. Only V-J combinations with frequency above 0.0001 were analysed, covering around 99% of repertoires. For each V-J combination, a TCR clonal expansion and chaos score was defined as the ratio of F50 clonal expansion to chaos observed in the TCRdist matrix. Welch's t-statistics and random forest were used to narrow the features down to about twelve V-J combinations, which were then fed into a naive Bayes classifier. The Morisita-Horn index was used to measure how similar the thyroid and blood repertoires were. Using fastp trimming at Q25 and MiXCR clonotype assembly, TCRdb reanalyzed the public sequencing data and kept in-frame beta chains. CDR3 protein duplicates are merged, each entry listing the most common genes and DNA. The authors' filters were not applied to this entry. The sample includes almost 400,000 distinct CDR3 sequences, with about 17% observed a single time. Together, the top ten hold roughly 1.5% of the sample.

Patients with ophthalmopathy had moderately to severely active disease, with a Clinical Activity Score of 3 or more, a NOSPECS grade of 4 or more, and a disease duration of less than 3 months. Patients with other autoimmune diseases, uncontrolled infections, pregnancy or lactation were excluded from the study. Clinical symptoms, serum thyroxine, TRAb, thyroid ultrasound and orbital computed tomography formed the basis of the diagnosis. Ficoll-Paque density gradient centrifugation was used to isolate PBMCs from 9.5 to 10 ml of fresh peripheral blood. Total RNA was extracted using Trizol reagent, and RNA quality was checked on an Agilent 2100 Bioanalyzer. Relative to germline, V is missing 0 bases and J is missing 4 bases, with 5 bases of the junction outside any gene match. The CDR1 and CDR2 encoded by the germline V gene are MNHEY and SVGAGI. Inclusive of the bounding cysteine and phenylalanine, the CDR3 is 16 residues long. The kept DNA is CDR3 alone, 48 bases in frame from the first base.

The sequence was obtained from a woman aged 18 to 35 with Graves' ophthalmopathy. Donor details come from another sample of the same person, matched by shared clones. The chain uses TRBV6-5 and TRBJ1-3; 8 central nucleotides agree with TRBD1. Sequencing was done on a sample of peripheral blood. The DNA reads as follows: TGTGCCAGCAGTTACTCGGCAGGGGGCTCCGGAAACACCATATATTTT. Its protein is CASSYSAGGSGNTIYF.